One TCR beta chain is described in this entry. Its antigen is currently unknown. Produced via immunoSEQ multiplex PCR; TCRdb's table is partial and in-frame only. The table lists roughly 41,000 clones, about 91% of them singletons. The data were taken from a study of PD-1 blockade in classical Hodgkin lymphoma. Whole-study findings and limits: TCR diversity in CD4+, not CD8+, cells rose significantly by C4D1.

Following autologous stem cell transplantation, relapse occurred in every patient, and exposure to brentuximab vedotin varied. CDR3 length: 13 residues. Trimming stripped 0 bases from V and 4 bases from J, with 8 bases between. CDR1 is SGDLS, CDR2 YYNGEE, per germline. Sequences were derived from peripheral blood mononuclear cells (PBMCs), sampled before the second cycle of nivolumab. The sequence was collected from a human donor with classical Hodgkin lymphoma. The chain combines TRBV9 with TRBJ2-7; unclear D gene. In DNA form, the CDR3 reads TGTGCCAGCAGCGTAGGGACCGCTTACGAGCAGTACTTC. This gives the protein CASSVGTAYEQYF. Based on the CDR3 plus reference TRBV9 and TRBJ2-7, the full variable domain is DSGVTQTPKHLITATGQRVTLRCSPRSGDLSVYWYQQSLDQGLQFLIQYYNGEERAKGNILERFSAQQFPDLHSELNLSSLELGDSALYFCASSVGTAYEQYFGPGTRLTVT.